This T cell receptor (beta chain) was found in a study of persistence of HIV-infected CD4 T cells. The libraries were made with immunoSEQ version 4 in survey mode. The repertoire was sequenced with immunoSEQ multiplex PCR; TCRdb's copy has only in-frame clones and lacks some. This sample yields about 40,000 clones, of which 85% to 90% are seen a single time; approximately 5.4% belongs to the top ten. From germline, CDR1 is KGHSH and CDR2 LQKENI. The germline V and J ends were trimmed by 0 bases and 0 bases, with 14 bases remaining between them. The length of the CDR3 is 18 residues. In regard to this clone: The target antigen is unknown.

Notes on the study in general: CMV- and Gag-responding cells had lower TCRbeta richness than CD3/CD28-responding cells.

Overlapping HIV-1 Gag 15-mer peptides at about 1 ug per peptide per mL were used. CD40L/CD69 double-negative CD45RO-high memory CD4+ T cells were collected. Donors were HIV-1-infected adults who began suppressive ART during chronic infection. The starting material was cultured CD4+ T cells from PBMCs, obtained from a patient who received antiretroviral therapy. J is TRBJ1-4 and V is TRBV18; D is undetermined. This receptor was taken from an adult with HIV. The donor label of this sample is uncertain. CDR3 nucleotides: TGTGCCAGCTCACCACCTCTAGTGTCGACCGCAACTAATGAAAAACTGTTTTTT. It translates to CASSPPLVSTATNEKLFF.